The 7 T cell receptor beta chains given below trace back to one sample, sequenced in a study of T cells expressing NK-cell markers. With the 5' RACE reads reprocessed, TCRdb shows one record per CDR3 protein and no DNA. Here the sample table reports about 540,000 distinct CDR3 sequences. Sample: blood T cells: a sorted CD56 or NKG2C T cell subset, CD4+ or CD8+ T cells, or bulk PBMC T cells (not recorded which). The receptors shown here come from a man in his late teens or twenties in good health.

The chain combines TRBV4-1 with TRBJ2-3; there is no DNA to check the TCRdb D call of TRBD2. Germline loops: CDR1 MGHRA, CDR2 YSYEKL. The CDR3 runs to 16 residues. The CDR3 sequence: CASRPIAGGPRDTQYF.

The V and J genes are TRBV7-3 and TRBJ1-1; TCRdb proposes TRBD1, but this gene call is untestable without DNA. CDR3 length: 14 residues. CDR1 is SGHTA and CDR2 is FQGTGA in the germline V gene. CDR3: CASSLEGQGSEAFF.

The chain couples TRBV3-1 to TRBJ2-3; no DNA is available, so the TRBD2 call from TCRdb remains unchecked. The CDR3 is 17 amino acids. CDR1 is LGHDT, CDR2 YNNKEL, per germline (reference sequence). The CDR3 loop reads CASSRTSGTTAAGTQYF.

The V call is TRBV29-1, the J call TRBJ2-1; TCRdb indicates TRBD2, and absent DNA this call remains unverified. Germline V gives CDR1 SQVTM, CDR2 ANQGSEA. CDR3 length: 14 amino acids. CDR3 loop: CSVEVQREFDEQFF.

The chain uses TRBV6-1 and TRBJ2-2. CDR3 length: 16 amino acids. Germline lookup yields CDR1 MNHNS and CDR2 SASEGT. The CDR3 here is CASSRATAPVTGELFF.

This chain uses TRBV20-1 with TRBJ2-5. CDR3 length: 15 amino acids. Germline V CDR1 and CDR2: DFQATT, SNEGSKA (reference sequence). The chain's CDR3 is CSARDGGGYQETQYF.

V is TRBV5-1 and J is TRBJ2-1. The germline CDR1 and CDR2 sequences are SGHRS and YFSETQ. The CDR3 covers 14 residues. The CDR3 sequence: CASTLGGRDNEQFF.